The rows below give T cell receptor beta chains drawn from one sample of a study of CD8+CD57+ T cells in acquired aplastic anemia. Each CDR3 protein gets one entry after TCRdb re-called the reads with MiXCR. This table holds about 160,000 distinct CDR3 sequences, approximately 44% found once. Sequencing used sorted CD4+, CD8+, or CD8+CD57+ T cells (not recorded which) from PBMCs. The receptor set was obtained from a human donor in good health. Each CDR3 is given with its conserved first and last residue. A D gene is named only where the DNA matches it firmly. Rows may omit the clone size; those that give it use once, few, many or a size class.

D: .
J: TRBJ2-7
V: TRBV20-1
size: .
DNA: TGCAGCGCAGAGACCCGGGACGGCTCCTACGAGCAGTACTTC
CDR3: CSAETRDGSYEQYF

D: .
J: TRBJ1-1
V: TRBV9
size: .
DNA: TGTGCCAGCAGCGGGACAGAAGCTTTCTTT
CDR3: CASSGTEAFF

D: TRBD1
J: TRBJ2-5
V: TRBV14
size: few
DNA: TGTGCCAGCAGCCAGAGACAGGGTTTCTTCGAGACCCAGTACTTC
CDR3: CASSQRQGFFETQYF

D: .
J: TRBJ1-5
V: TRBV18
size: .
DNA: TGTGCCAGCTCAGATACAAGCAATCAGCCCCAGCATTTT
CDR3: CASSDTSNQPQHF

D: TRBD2
J: TRBJ2-7
V: TRBV19
size: many
DNA: TGTGCCAGTAGTAACGGACTAGCGGGGACCTACGAGCAGTACTTC
CDR3: CASSNGLAGTYEQYF

D: TRBD1
J: TRBJ2-1
V: TRBV12-3/TRBV12-4
size: .
DNA: TGTGCCAGCAGTTTGGTGTTTGGACAGGGGGCCCAAGAGCAGTTCTTC
CDR3: CASSLVFGQGAQEQFF

D: .
J: TRBJ2-5
V: TRBV15
size: .
DNA: TGTGCCACCAGCATTGGGGGGTTAGAAGAGACCCAGTACTTC
CDR3: CATSIGGLEETQYF

D: TRBD2
J: TRBJ2-7
V: TRBV7-9
size: .
DNA: TGTGCCAGCCGCTTGACTAGCGGACCCTACGAGCAGTACTTC
CDR3: CASRLTSGPYEQYF

D: .
J: TRBJ2-1
V: TRBV20-1
size: many
DNA: TGCAGTGCGATATGGCGGGGGCGAAATGAGCAGTTCTTC
CDR3: CSAIWRGRNEQFF

D: TRBD2
J: TRBJ2-7
V: TRBV2
size: .
DNA: TGTGCCAGCAGTGTAGCAGGACTAGCCGCCTACGAGCAGTACTTC
CDR3: CASSVAGLAAYEQYF

D: .
J: TRBJ2-3
V: TRBV28
size: few
DNA: TGTGCCAGCAGTTTCAACCCGAGTACCCCAGATACGCAGTATTTT
CDR3: CASSFNPSTPDTQYF

D: TRBD2
J: TRBJ2-7
V: TRBV5-1
size: .
DNA: TGCGCCAGCAGCTTGGTAGCGGGAACCGAGCAGTACTTC
CDR3: CASSLVAGTEQYF

D: .
J: TRBJ1-3
V: TRBV25-1
size: .
DNA: TGTGCCAGCAGTGATTTCGGCGGTGGTAACACCATATATTTT
CDR3: CASSDFGGGNTIYF

D: .
J: TRBJ2-5
V: TRBV20-1
size: .
DNA: TGCAGTGCTAGAGAGGGCCTTCCAGAGACCCAGTACTTC
CDR3: CSAREGLPETQYF

D: TRBD2
J: TRBJ2-7
V: TRBV20-1
size: .
DNA: TGCAGTGCTGAGGGAACTAGCGGGAGTGCGTACGAGCAGTACTTC
CDR3: CSAEGTSGSAYEQYF

D: TRBD2
J: TRBJ2-1
V: TRBV12-3/TRBV12-4
size: few
DNA: TGTGCCAGCCAACCGGGACTAGCGGGATTCAATGAGCAGTTCTTC
CDR3: CASQPGLAGFNEQFF

D: .
J: TRBJ2-5
V: TRBV6-1
size: few
DNA: TGTGCCAGCAAGTGGAGGGGAAACCAAGAGACCCAGTACTTC
CDR3: CASKWRGNQETQYF

D: .
J: TRBJ2-5
V: TRBV7-8
size: once
DNA: TGTGCCAGCAGCTTAGACCCGGGCGGGAAGACCCAGTACTTC
CDR3: CASSLDPGGKTQYF

D: .
J: TRBJ1-2
V: TRBV20-1
size: many
DNA: TGCAGTGCTGCCTTAGGAGACAGTAACTCCTTC
CDR3: CSAALGDSNSF

D: TRBD1
J: TRBJ1-2
V: TRBV24-1
size: few
DNA: TGTGCCACCAGTGTGGGGACAGGGGGCCGGGGCTACACCTTC
CDR3: CATSVGTGGRGYTF

D: .
J: TRBJ1-1
V: TRBV7-9
size: .
DNA: TGTGCCAGCAGCTTAGCCCAGGGGAACACTGAAGCTTTCTTT
CDR3: CASSLAQGNTEAFF

D: TRBD1
J: TRBJ2-2
V: TRBV2
size: .
DNA: TGTGCCAGGAGGGACAGAGGAGTTACCGGGGAGCTGTTTTTT
CDR3: CARRDRGVTGELFF

D: TRBD2
J: TRBJ2-5
V: TRBV2
size: few
DNA: TGTGCCAGCAGTGTAGCGGGGGGGGCCGGGGAGACCCAGTACTTC
CDR3: CASSVAGGAGETQYF

D: .
J: TRBJ1-2
V: TRBV3-1
size: many
DNA: TGTGCCAGCAGCCACCGTCAGGGTGTCGGCTACACCTTC
CDR3: CASSHRQGVGYTF

D: .
J: TRBJ1-6
V: TRBV20-1
size: .
DNA: TGCAGTGCTATCAAGGGACAAAATTCACCCCTCCACTTT
CDR3: CSAIKGQNSPLHF

D: .
J: TRBJ2-1
V: TRBV3-1
size: once
DNA: TGTGCCAGCAGCCAAGGCCTAGTGGTGCTTTGGTCCTACAATGGGCAGTTCTTC
CDR3: CASSQGLVVLWSYNGQFF

D: TRBD1
J: TRBJ2-7
V: TRBV7-3
size: many
DNA: TGTGCCAGCAGCCGCACCGGGACAGGGGTCGAGCAGTACTTC
CDR3: CASSRTGTGVEQYF

D: .
J: TRBJ2-7
V: TRBV12-3/TRBV12-4
size: .
DNA: TGTGCCAGCAGTTTGGGCAGGGACGAGCAGTACTTC
CDR3: CASSLGRDEQYF

D: .
J: TRBJ1-2
V: TRBV28
size: .
DNA: TGTGCCAGCAGTTTATTTCCAATCTCCCCATATGGCTACACCTTC
CDR3: CASSLFPISPYGYTF

D: TRBD2
J: TRBJ2-5
V: TRBV2
size: .
DNA: TGTGCCAGCAGGTCAAGACTAGCGGGAGGACCGTACTTC
CDR3: CASRSRLAGGPYF

D: .
J: TRBJ2-2
V: TRBV2
size: .
DNA: TGTGCCAGCAGGCCCCTCCCATCGACGGACGGGGAGCTGTTTTTT
CDR3: CASRPLPSTDGELFF

D: TRBD1
J: TRBJ1-6
V: TRBV9
size: many
DNA: TGTGCCAGCAGCCGATCAGGGGGAGGAATTAATTCACCCCTCCACTTT
CDR3: CASSRSGGGINSPLHF

D: TRBD1
J: TRBJ1-1
V: TRBV20-1
size: once
DNA: TGCAGTGCTAGAGAGACAGGGGTGAACACTGAAGCTTTCTTT
CDR3: CSARETGVNTEAFF

D: TRBD1
J: TRBJ2-5
V: TRBV6-1
size: many
DNA: TGTGCCAGCACCAGGGGACAGGGGGGGACCCAGTACTTC
CDR3: CASTRGQGGTQYF

D: .
J: TRBJ1-4
V: TRBV7-6
size: many
DNA: TGTGCCAGCAGCTTGAATGAAAAACTGTTTTTT
CDR3: CASSLNEKLFF

D: TRBD1
J: TRBJ1-1
V: TRBV29-1
size: .
DNA: TGCAGCGTTGAAAACAGGGGCACTGAAGCTTTCTTT
CDR3: CSVENRGTEAFF

D: .
J: TRBJ2-1
V: TRBV7-9
size: .
DNA: TGTGCCAGCACCGCGGGGCATTACAATGAGCAGTTCTTC
CDR3: CASTAGHYNEQFF

D: TRBD1
J: TRBJ2-3
V: TRBV3-1
size: few
DNA: TGTGCCAGCAGCCCTAGTGAGACAGGGTTCACAGATACGCAGTATTTT
CDR3: CASSPSETGFTDTQYF

D: .
J: TRBJ2-7
V: TRBV7-9
size: .
DNA: TGTGCCAGCAGCCTGGAGGGGGTAAGCTACGAGCAGTACTTC
CDR3: CASSLEGVSYEQYF

D: TRBD1
J: TRBJ2-1
V: TRBV12-3/TRBV12-4
size: .
DNA: TGTGCCAGCAGTAGGGGCCTGGGGTCCGGGACAGGGCCCAACAATGAGCAGTTCTTC
CDR3: CASSRGLGSGTGPNNEQFF

D: .
J: TRBJ2-7
V: TRBV7-8
size: many
DNA: TGTGCCAGCGTATCGTATTCCTACGAGCAGTACTTC
CDR3: CASVSYSYEQYF

D: .
J: TRBJ2-3
V: TRBV6-1
size: once
DNA: TGTGCCAGCAGCCCCTCTATGGATACGCAGTATTTT
CDR3: CASSPSMDTQYF

D: .
J: TRBJ1-4
V: TRBV5-1
size: few
DNA: TGCGCCAGCAGCTTGGCCGGAAGCTCAAATGAAAAACTGTTTTTT
CDR3: CASSLAGSSNEKLFF

D: .
J: TRBJ2-5
V: TRBV15
size: .
DNA: TGTGCCACCAGCAGCTCAGGGGGGCCAGAGGGCGAGACCCAGTACTTC
CDR3: CATSSSGGPEGETQYF

D: .
J: TRBJ1-1
V: TRBV6-1
size: .
DNA: TGTGCCACCACCAGCGGGAACACTGAAGCTTTCTTT
CDR3: CATTSGNTEAFF

D: TRBD1
J: TRBJ2-7
V: TRBV5-1
size: .
DNA: TGCGCCAGCAGCTTGGGACAGGGGCTCGAGCAGTACTTC
CDR3: CASSLGQGLEQYF

D: .
J: TRBJ2-7
V: TRBV11-1
size: .
DNA: TGTGCCAGCAGCGTTGCGGGACAGCCCCCAAGTTACGAGCAGTACTTC
CDR3: CASSVAGQPPSYEQYF